This T cell receptor beta chain stems from a study of shared clonotypes between healthy human individuals. This table comes from immunoSEQ multiplex PCR, and its TCRdb copy is limited to in-frame clones, with some not included. The table has 650,000 to 800,000 clones, around 77% seen once. The V gene lost 3 bases and the J gene lost 10 bases, with 12 bases spanning the gap. The germline V gene has CDR1 SNHLY and CDR2 FYNNEI. There are 13 residues in the CDR3. The healthy adult donors were HIV-negative and reported no recent acute infections or vaccinations. This receptor was identified in a woman aged 25 to 39 in good health. Sequenced input: memory CD4+ T cells sorted from blood. The subset: CD45RA-negative fraction. The chain uses TRBV2 and TRBJ1-4; D is unclear. The CDR3 protein is CASSETLDGKLFF. The CDR3, as DNA: TGTGCCAGCAGTGAGACCCTTGACGGAAAACTGTTTTTT.